This T cell receptor beta chain was captured by sequencing in a study of OX40 agonist ivuxolimab in advanced cancers. This CDR3 has 16 amino acids. The data were produced by immunoSEQ multiplex PCR, yet TCRdb's version contains in-frame clones alone and is incomplete. Found here are more than 70,000 clones, about 86% of them singletons; the top ten hold roughly 1.9%. Study outcomes and limitations: At 0.1 to 3.0 mg/kg and by week 6, CD4+ and CD8+ T cells in the blood had expanded clonally. Some nonresponders also had low normalized T-cell clonal expansion.

With baseline, cycle 4 day 1, and cycle 7 day 1 as timepoints, blood was sampled. To note about this clone: What it binds is not known.

The chain carries TRBV1 and TRBJ2-1; whether TRBD2, the table's D call, matches the DNA was not checked. TRBV1 is a pseudogene. The clonotype was recovered from an adult with an advanced solid tumor such as melanoma, head and neck, liver or kidney cancer. The sample here was CD4+ or CD8+ T cells sorted from blood, taken in a trial of the OX40 agonist ivuxolimab. The CDR3 coding sequence is TGCACCACTCGAGAGCGGGGGGCCAGAGTAGGCAATGAGCAGTTCTTC. Residues: CTTRERGARVGNEQFF.